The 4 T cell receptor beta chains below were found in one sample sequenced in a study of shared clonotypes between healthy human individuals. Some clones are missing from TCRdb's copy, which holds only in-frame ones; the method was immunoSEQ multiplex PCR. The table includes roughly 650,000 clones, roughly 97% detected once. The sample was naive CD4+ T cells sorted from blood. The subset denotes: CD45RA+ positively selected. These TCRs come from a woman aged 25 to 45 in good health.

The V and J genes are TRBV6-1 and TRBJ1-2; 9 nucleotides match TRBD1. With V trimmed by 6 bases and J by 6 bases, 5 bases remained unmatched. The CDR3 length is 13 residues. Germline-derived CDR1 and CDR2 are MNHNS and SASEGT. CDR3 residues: CASRIGQGNGYTF. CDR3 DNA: TGTGCCAGCAGGATCGGACAGGGGAATGGCTACACCTTC.

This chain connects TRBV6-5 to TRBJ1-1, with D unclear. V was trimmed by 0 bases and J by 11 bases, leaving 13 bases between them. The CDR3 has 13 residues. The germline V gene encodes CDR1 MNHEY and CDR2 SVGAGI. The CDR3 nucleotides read TGTGCCAGCAGTTACTCGAACAGAGTAGAGGCTTTCTTT. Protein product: CASSYSNRVEAFF.

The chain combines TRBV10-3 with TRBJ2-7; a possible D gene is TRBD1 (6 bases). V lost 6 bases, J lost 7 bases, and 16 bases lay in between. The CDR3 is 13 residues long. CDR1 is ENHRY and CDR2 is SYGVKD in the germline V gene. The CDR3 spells CAIRRQDVHEQYF. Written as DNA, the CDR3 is TGTGCCATCAGGAGACAGGATGTCCATGAGCAGTACTTC.

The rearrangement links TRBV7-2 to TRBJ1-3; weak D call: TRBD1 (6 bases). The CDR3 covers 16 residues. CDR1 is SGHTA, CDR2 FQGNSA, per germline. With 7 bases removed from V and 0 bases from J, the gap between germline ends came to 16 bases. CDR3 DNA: TGTGCCAGCATCCTCAGGGAGGGGGGCTCTGGAAACACCATATATTTT. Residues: CASILREGGSGNTIYF. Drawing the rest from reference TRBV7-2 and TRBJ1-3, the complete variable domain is GAGVSQSPSNKVTEKGKDVELRCDPISGHTALYWYRQSLGQGLEFLIYFQGNSAPDKSGLPSDRFSAERTGGSVSTLTIQRTQQEDSAVYLCASILREGGSGNTIYFGEGSWLTVV.